These T cell receptor beta chains were read from a single sample in a study of blood T cell repertoires in COVID-19. Libraries were prepared by immunoSEQ multiplex PCR; TCRdb keeps only in-frame clonotypes and omits some of them. The table shows about 210,000 clones, with 70% to 90% occurring only once. Input material: PBMCs or T cells enriched from blood (not recorded which). All receptors derive from a man aged 25 to 45 with acute COVID-19. Each CDR3 is given with its conserved first and last residue. D genes are given only for firm matches. Some rows mark clone size as missing; the rest say once, few, many or name a class of expanded clone.

j_gene: TRBJ1-1
v_gene: TRBV19
len: 18
d_gene: NA
abundance: NA
CDR3nt: TGTGCCAGTGGCCCGGGTGGCAGGGGCGCCCTCTTCAACACTGAAGCTTTCTTT
CDR3aa: CASGPGGRGALFNTEAFF

j_gene: TRBJ2-3
v_gene: TRBV18
len: 16
d_gene: TRBD1
abundance: few
CDR3nt: TGTGCCAGCTCACCCCTTTCGGGGACAGGGACAGATACGCAGTATTTT
CDR3aa: CASSPLSGTGTDTQYF

j_gene: TRBJ1-2
v_gene: TRBV3-1/TRBV3-2
len: 14
d_gene: TRBD1
abundance: NA
CDR3nt: TGTGCCAGCAGCCAGGGACAGGGTAACTATGGCTACACCTTC
CDR3aa: CASSQGQGNYGYTF

j_gene: TRBJ1-3
v_gene: TRBV5-1
len: 18
d_gene: TRBD1
abundance: NA
CDR3nt: TGCGCCAGCAGCGCCCTTAGATCCGGGACAGGGGTCGGAAACACCATATATTTT
CDR3aa: CASSALRSGTGVGNTIYF

j_gene: TRBJ1-1
v_gene: TRBV6-4
len: 14
d_gene: TRBD1
abundance: NA
CDR3nt: TGTGCCAGCAGAGAAGGACAGGGGGAGACTGAAGCTTTCTTT
CDR3aa: CASREGQGETEAFF

j_gene: TRBJ2-1
v_gene: TRBV11-2
len: 16
d_gene: NA
abundance: NA
CDR3nt: TGTGCCAGCAGCGCCTACAGCGGTGGTTTCGGGAATGAGCAGTTCTTC
CDR3aa: CASSAYSGGFGNEQFF

j_gene: TRBJ1-2
v_gene: TRBV4-1
len: 15
d_gene: TRBD1
abundance: NA
CDR3nt: TGCGCCAGCAGCCAACGGACAGGGGGCGGGTATGGCTACACCTTC
CDR3aa: CASSQRTGGGYGYTF

j_gene: TRBJ2-5
v_gene: TRBV5-1
len: 14
d_gene: TRBD2
abundance: NA
CDR3nt: TGCGCCAGCAGCCCGGGACTAGATAAAGAGACCCAGTACTTC
CDR3aa: CASSPGLDKETQYF

j_gene: TRBJ2-1
v_gene: TRBV3-1/TRBV3-2
len: 14
d_gene: TRBD1
abundance: NA
CDR3nt: TGTGCCAGCAGTGTTCTGACAGGGCCCAATGAGCAGTTCTTC
CDR3aa: CASSVLTGPNEQFF

j_gene: TRBJ2-1
v_gene: TRBV18
len: 16
d_gene: TRBD1
abundance: NA
CDR3nt: TGTGCCAGCTCAAACAAACCGGGACAGGGGTACAATGAGCAGTTCTTC
CDR3aa: CASSNKPGQGYNEQFF

j_gene: TRBJ1-2
v_gene: TRBV5-1
len: 17
d_gene: TRBD1
abundance: NA
CDR3nt: TGCGCCAGCAGCTCCTCCGGGACAGGGGTGGACCTCTATGGCTACACCTTC
CDR3aa: CASSSSGTGVDLYGYTF

j_gene: TRBJ1-1
v_gene: TRBV4-1
len: 12
d_gene: NA
abundance: NA
CDR3nt: TGCGCCAGCACCGGGGTTGGAACTGAAGCTTTCTTT
CDR3aa: CASTGVGTEAFF

j_gene: TRBJ1-1
v_gene: TRBV6-5
len: 15
d_gene: NA
abundance: NA
CDR3nt: TGTGCCAGCAGTTACAGGGGGTCCGGAGGAGGTGAAGCTTTCTTT
CDR3aa: CASSYRGSGGGEAFF

j_gene: TRBJ1-1
v_gene: TRBV9
len: 17
d_gene: NA
abundance: NA
CDR3nt: TGTGCCAGCAGCGAAAGCCAGGACAGAGACACCCACCGTGAAGCTTTCTTT
CDR3aa: CASSESQDRDTHREAFF

j_gene: TRBJ1-6
v_gene: TRBV30
len: 13
d_gene: NA
abundance: NA
CDR3nt: TGTGCCTGGGGCAGGGAGGTTCAGGCACCCCTCCACTTT
CDR3aa: CAWGREVQAPLHF

j_gene: TRBJ1-4
v_gene: TRBV6-5
len: 14
d_gene: NA
abundance: NA
CDR3nt: TGTGCCACCAGAGCTACAAACCCGGGTGAAAAACTGTTTTTT
CDR3aa: CATRATNPGEKLFF

j_gene: TRBJ2-3
v_gene: TRBV9
len: 15
d_gene: TRBD2
abundance: NA
CDR3nt: TGTGCCAGCAGCACCACTAGCGGGGGCACAGATACGCAGTATTTT
CDR3aa: CASSTTSGGTDTQYF

j_gene: TRBJ1-2
v_gene: TRBV10-2
len: 15
d_gene: NA
abundance: NA
CDR3nt: TGCGCCAGCAGTAAAGAACAACAGGGATCCTCCGGCTACACCTTC
CDR3aa: CASSKEQQGSSGYTF

j_gene: TRBJ1-1
v_gene: TRBV27
len: 14
d_gene: TRBD1
abundance: NA
CDR3nt: TGTGCCAGCAGTTCATGGGACAGGGCGACTGAAGCTTTCTTT
CDR3aa: CASSSWDRATEAFF

j_gene: TRBJ2-3
v_gene: TRBV9
len: 15
d_gene: TRBD1
abundance: once
CDR3nt: TGTGCCAGCAGCATAGAGGGGGCTACGGGAGATACGCAGTATTTT
CDR3aa: CASSIEGATGDTQYF

j_gene: TRBJ1-6
v_gene: TRBV5-1
len: 15
d_gene: NA
abundance: NA
CDR3nt: TGCGCCAGCAGCTTGGAGGGCAGGGGTGGTTCACCCCTCCACTTT
CDR3aa: CASSLEGRGGSPLHF

j_gene: TRBJ1-2
v_gene: TRBV6-5
len: 12
d_gene: NA
abundance: NA
CDR3nt: TGTGCCAGCATCGACAGGAACTATGGCTACACCTTC
CDR3aa: CASIDRNYGYTF

j_gene: TRBJ1-6
v_gene: TRBV5-1
len: 13
d_gene: NA
abundance: NA
CDR3nt: TGCGCCAGCAGCATGACAGAAAATTCACCCCTCCACTTT
CDR3aa: CASSMTENSPLHF

j_gene: TRBJ1-5
v_gene: TRBV7-2
len: 17
d_gene: TRBD1
abundance: NA
CDR3nt: TGTGCCAGCAGCTCAAGGACAGGGGGCGGCTCCAATCAGCCCCAGCATTTT
CDR3aa: CASSSRTGGGSNQPQHF

j_gene: TRBJ1-2
v_gene: TRBV5-4
len: 13
d_gene: TRBD1
abundance: NA
CDR3nt: TGTGCCAGCAGTCAGGAGGGGGCTATCGGCTACACCTTC
CDR3aa: CASSQEGAIGYTF

j_gene: TRBJ1-5
v_gene: TRBV29-1
len: 12
d_gene: TRBD1
abundance: once
CDR3nt: TGCAGCGCGTCGACAGGGAATCAGCCCCAGCATTTT
CDR3aa: CSASTGNQPQHF

j_gene: TRBJ2-7
v_gene: TRBV10-1
len: 16
d_gene: TRBD1
abundance: NA
CDR3nt: TGCGCCAGCAGTGTCGCCGGGACAGGGGAAAGAAACGAGCAGTACTTC
CDR3aa: CASSVAGTGERNEQYF

j_gene: TRBJ1-2
v_gene: TRBV19
len: 15
d_gene: NA
abundance: NA
CDR3nt: TGTGCCAGTACTGATTCGACAGGCCCGAACTATGGCTACACCTTC
CDR3aa: CASTDSTGPNYGYTF

j_gene: TRBJ1-1
v_gene: TRBV2
len: 15
d_gene: TRBD1
abundance: once
CDR3nt: TGTGCCAGCTCCAGGGTGGGGACAGGGGGCACTGAAGCTTTCTTT
CDR3aa: CASSRVGTGGTEAFF

j_gene: TRBJ2-1
v_gene: TRBV6-5
len: 14
d_gene: TRBD2
abundance: NA
CDR3nt: TGTGCCAGCAACCTAGCGGGGGCTATGGGTGAGCAGTTCTTC
CDR3aa: CASNLAGAMGEQFF

j_gene: TRBJ1-6
v_gene: TRBV2
len: 15
d_gene: NA
abundance: NA
CDR3nt: TGTGCCAGCAGTGATTCCAGGGCCTATAATTCACCCCTCCACTTT
CDR3aa: CASSDSRAYNSPLHF

j_gene: TRBJ1-2
v_gene: TRBV5-4
len: 14
d_gene: NA
abundance: few
CDR3nt: TGTGCCAGCAGCTTGGAGGGCTCACCGGGGGGCTACACCTTC
CDR3aa: CASSLEGSPGGYTF

j_gene: TRBJ2-5
v_gene: TRBV4-1
len: 15
d_gene: NA
abundance: NA
CDR3nt: TGCGCCAGCAGCCAAGTCTCTAACTTAGAAGAGACCCAGTACTTC
CDR3aa: CASSQVSNLEETQYF

j_gene: TRBJ1-4
v_gene: TRBV27
len: 15
d_gene: TRBD1
abundance: NA
CDR3nt: TGTGCCAGCGGGGTCGGGACAGGGAAAGATGAAAAACTGTTTTTT
CDR3aa: CASGVGTGKDEKLFF

j_gene: TRBJ2-1
v_gene: TRBV27
len: 15
d_gene: TRBD2
abundance: NA
CDR3nt: TGTGCCAGCAGCGCCGGGGGGGCCTTCAACAATGAGCAGTTCTTC
CDR3aa: CASSAGGAFNNEQFF

j_gene: TRBJ2-2
v_gene: TRBV4-1
len: 19
d_gene: TRBD2
abundance: NA
CDR3nt: TGCGCCAGCAGCCAAGAATTTTCGGGACGGGGGGTTAACACCGGGGAGCTGTTTTTT
CDR3aa: CASSQEFSGRGVNTGELFF

j_gene: TRBJ2-1
v_gene: TRBV5-1
len: 16
d_gene: NA
abundance: NA
CDR3nt: TGCGCCAGTATGATATCCCCGGGACTCGGTATTAGTGAGCAGTTCTTC
CDR3aa: CASMISPGLGISEQFF

j_gene: TRBJ2-1
v_gene: TRBV7-6
len: 15
d_gene: TRBD2
abundance: NA
CDR3nt: TGTGCCAGCAGCTTTACTAGCGGGGGCTACAATGAGCAGTTCTTC
CDR3aa: CASSFTSGGYNEQFF

j_gene: TRBJ1-4
v_gene: TRBV5-1
len: 13
d_gene: NA
abundance: NA
CDR3nt: TGCGCCAGCAGCTTGGCCGGGAATGAAAAACTGTTTTTT
CDR3aa: CASSLAGNEKLFF

j_gene: TRBJ1-2
v_gene: TRBV9
len: 12
d_gene: NA
abundance: once
CDR3nt: TGTGCCAGCCGGGATGGACCGGGGGGCTACACCTTC
CDR3aa: CASRDGPGGYTF

j_gene: TRBJ1-2
v_gene: TRBV6-1
len: 13
d_gene: NA
abundance: NA
CDR3nt: TGTGCCAGCAGTGACAGTTTAAACTATGGCTACACCTTC
CDR3aa: CASSDSLNYGYTF

j_gene: TRBJ2-2
v_gene: TRBV10-1
len: 16
d_gene: TRBD1
abundance: NA
CDR3nt: TGCGCCAGCAGTGAGGGGACAGGAGCAAACACCGGGGAGCTGTTTTTT
CDR3aa: CASSEGTGANTGELFF

j_gene: TRBJ1-2
v_gene: TRBV6-5
len: 13
d_gene: NA
abundance: NA
CDR3nt: TGTGCCAGCAGTTACCGGGCAGGGAATGGCTACACCTTC
CDR3aa: CASSYRAGNGYTF

j_gene: TRBJ1-5
v_gene: TRBV30
len: 15
d_gene: NA
abundance: NA
CDR3nt: TGTGCCTGGAGTACAGAGTCCCTCCCTCATCAGCCCCAGCATTTT
CDR3aa: CAWSTESLPHQPQHF

j_gene: TRBJ2-5
v_gene: TRBV19
len: 13
d_gene: NA
abundance: NA
CDR3nt: TGTGCCAGTAGTACTGACCAGAGCGGGACCCAGTACTTC
CDR3aa: CASSTDQSGTQYF

j_gene: TRBJ1-2
v_gene: TRBV29-1
len: 13
d_gene: TRBD1
abundance: NA
CDR3nt: TGCAGCGTACCCGGACAGGGATTGCATGGCTACACCTTC
CDR3aa: CSVPGQGLHGYTF

j_gene: TRBJ1-3
v_gene: TRBV29-1
len: 13
d_gene: NA
abundance: NA
CDR3nt: TGCAGCGTTGGACAGCTCTCTGGAAACACCATATATTTT
CDR3aa: CSVGQLSGNTIYF

j_gene: TRBJ2-5
v_gene: TRBV4-2
len: 16
d_gene: TRBD2
abundance: NA
CDR3nt: TGTGCCAGCAGCCTCTATACCGGGGGGGCCCAGGAGACCCAGTACTTC
CDR3aa: CASSLYTGGAQETQYF

j_gene: TRBJ1-5
v_gene: TRBV19
len: 14
d_gene: NA
abundance: NA
CDR3nt: TGTGCCAGTAGTATATCGGGGGGCGATCAGCCCCAGCATTTT
CDR3aa: CASSISGGDQPQHF

j_gene: TRBJ2-3
v_gene: TRBV7-3
len: 15
d_gene: TRBD2
abundance: NA
CDR3nt: TGTGCCAGCAGCTTTGCGGGGGGACCCGCAGATACGCAGTATTTT
CDR3aa: CASSFAGGPADTQYF